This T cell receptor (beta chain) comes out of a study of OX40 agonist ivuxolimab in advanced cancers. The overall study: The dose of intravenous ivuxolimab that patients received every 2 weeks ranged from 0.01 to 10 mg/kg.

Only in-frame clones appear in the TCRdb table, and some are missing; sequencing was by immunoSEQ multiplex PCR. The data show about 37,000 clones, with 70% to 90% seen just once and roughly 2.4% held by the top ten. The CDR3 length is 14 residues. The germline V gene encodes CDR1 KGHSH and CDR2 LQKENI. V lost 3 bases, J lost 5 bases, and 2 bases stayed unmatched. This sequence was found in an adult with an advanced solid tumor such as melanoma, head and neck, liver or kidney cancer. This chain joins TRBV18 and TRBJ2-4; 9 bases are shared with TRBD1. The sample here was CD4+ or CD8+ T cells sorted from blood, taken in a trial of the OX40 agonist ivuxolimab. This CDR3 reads CASSPRTGENIQYF. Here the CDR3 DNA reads TGTGCCAGCTCACCCCGGACAGGGGAAAACATTCAGTACTTC.